The 3 T cell receptor beta chains below come from one sample, sequenced in a study of blood T cell repertoires in COVID-19. Profiled with immunoSEQ multiplex PCR; TCRdb holds only in-frame clones, not every one. Among 150,000 to 200,000 clones listed, 70% to 90% were seen once. The sequenced sample was peripheral blood. The receptor set was obtained from a woman older than 75 in a cohort sampled during active or convalescent COVID-19.

This sequence joins TRBV10-3 and TRBJ1-2; TRBD1 aligns across 8 bases. The CDR3 is 14 residues long. Trimming at V came to 10 bases and at J to 3 bases, leaving 10 bases not matched to a gene. Germline CDR1 ENHRY, CDR2 SYGVKD. The CDR3 spells CATRGATGDYGYTF. The DNA for the CDR3 is TGTGCCACCAGGGGAGCGACAGGGGACTATGGCTACACCTTC.

The chain couples TRBV5-1 to TRBJ2-3, with 10 bases that match TRBD2. The CDR3 is made up of 15 amino acids. Germline-derived CDR1 and CDR2 are SGHRS and YFSETQ. V dropped 4 bases and J dropped 0; count of bases not matched to a gene: 2. The CDR3 sequence: CASSRTSGSTDTQYF. Written as DNA, the CDR3 is TGCGCCAGCAGCCGGACTAGCGGTAGCACAGATACGCAGTATTTT.

This rearrangement joins TRBV25-1 to TRBJ1-1; 10 positions match TRBD1. Germline V gives CDR1 MGHDK, CDR2 SYGVNS. This CDR3 contains 14 residues. V lost 4 bases and J lost 5; bases outside the gene matches: 4. CDR3: CASSGDRGGTEAFF. In nucleotides, the CDR3 is TGTGCCAGCAGTGGGGACAGGGGTGGGACTGAAGCTTTCTTT.